The 9 T cell receptor beta chains below were found in one sample sequenced in a study of cytomegalovirus exposure and HLA in healthy donors. PCR was performed using 60 Vbeta and 13 Jbeta primers. Produced via immunoSEQ multiplex PCR; TCRdb's table is partial and in-frame only. The table has around 150,000 clones, approximately 80% seen once. Sequenced sample: PBMCs. Receptors were obtained from a man over 45 in good health and CMV-seropositive.

The chain links TRBV27 to TRBJ1-1; D is undetermined. CDR3 length equals 13 residues. V shed 3 bases and J shed 2 bases, with 7 bases lying between them. The V gene's germline CDR1 is MNHEY and CDR2 SMNVEV (reference sequence). The CDR3: CASSLYLNTEAFF. The CDR3 DNA follows: TGTGCCAGCAGTTTGTATCTAAACACTGAAGCTTTCTTT.

The chain has TRBV2 and TRBJ1-1, with 7 nucleotides matching TRBD1. The CDR3 loop spans 11 amino acids. V trimming: 8 bases; J trimming: 8 bases; junction bases outside the gene matches: 5. The germline gives CDR1 SNHLY, CDR2 FYNNEI. The CDR3 coding sequence is TGTGCCAGCTCTTTCAGGGGGGAAGCTTTCTTT. It codes for CASSFRGEAFF. The full variable domain, completed using reference TRBV2 and TRBJ1-1, is EPEVTQTPSHQVTQMGQEVILRCVPISNHLYFYWYRQILGQKVEFLVSFYNNEISEKSEIFDDQFSVERPDGSNFTLKIRSTKLEDSAMYFCASSFRGEAFFGQGTRLTVV.

The J gene is TRBJ2-2, the V gene TRBV7-6; 12 nucleotides match TRBD1. Germline values: CDR1 SGHVS, CDR2 FNYEAQ. Germline trimming cut 4 bases from V and 6 bases from J; bases unmatched to any gene: 21. The CDR3 totals 21 residues. The CDR3 DNA reads as TGTGCCAGCAGCTACGACCCACCGGAGGGACAGGGGGCGCTAATCGCCGGGGAGCTGTTTTTT. Amino acid sequence: CASSYDPPEGQGALIAGELFF. The full variable domain, in which reference TRBV7-6 and TRBJ2-2 provide the parts outside the CDR3, is GAGVSQSPRYKVTKRGQDVALRCDPISGHVSLYWYRQALGQGPEFLTYFNYEAQQDKSGLPNDRFSAERPEGSISTLTIQRTEQRDSAMYRCASSYDPPEGQGALIAGELFFGEGSRLTVL.

This chain connects TRBV28 to TRBJ1-2; the D is unclear. The germline V gene has CDR1 MDHEN and CDR2 SYDVKM. This CDR3 is 14 amino acids long. Trimming took 5 bases from V and 5 from J, leaving 15 bases between them. DNA for the CDR3: TGTGCCAGCAGTCGGCCGGTACAGTTTTATGGCTACACCTTC. Its protein product is CASSRPVQFYGYTF.

V usage is TRBV5-8 and J usage is TRBJ2-3; TRBD1 aligns across 9 bases. After removal of 4 bases from V and 8 bases from J, the junction contained 14 bases not matched to a gene. The germline V gene has CDR1 SGHTS and CDR2 YDEGEE. The CDR3 has 16 residues. DNA of the CDR3: TGTGCCAGCAGCGGTACAGGGGGCGCTTCAATCGCTACGCAGTATTTT. It is translated as CASSGTGGASIATQYF. The full variable domain, with the rest looked up from reference TRBV5-8 and TRBJ2-3, is EAGVTQSPTHLIKTRGQQATLRCSPISGHTSVYWYQQALGLGLQFLLWYDEGEERNRGNFPPRFSGRQFPNYSSELNVNALELEDSALYLCASSGTGGASIATQYFGPGTRLTVL.

This clone has only one observation. The rearrangement links TRBV7-9 to TRBJ2-5; the match to TRBD2 covers 9 bases. Germline values: CDR1 SEHNR, CDR2 FQNEAQ (reference sequence). The J segment lost 1 base and the V segment lost 4 bases, leaving 16 bases of the junction unmatched. The CDR3 runs to 19 residues. CDR3 sequence: CASSSNVAGEDNTQETQYF. The CDR3, as DNA: TGTGCCAGCAGCTCCAACGTAGCGGGGGAGGACAACACCCAAGAGACCCAGTACTTC.

This clone was observed once. The gene calls are TRBV4-3 and TRBJ1-5; 9 nucleotides agree with TRBD1. The CDR3 length is 17 residues. Trimming took 3 bases from V and 6 from J; bases not matched to a gene: 12. Germline CDR1 LGHNA, CDR2 YSLEER. The CDR3 is CASSQDGQGTGAQPQHF. Written as DNA, the CDR3 is TGCGCCAGCAGCCAGGACGGACAGGGGACGGGGGCTCAGCCCCAGCATTTT.

The genes are TRBV11-2 and TRBJ1-1, with TRBD1 matching over 10 bases. Germline V gives CDR1 SGHAT, CDR2 FQNNGV. V trimming: 6 bases; J trimming: 1 base; junction bases outside the gene matches: 5. The CDR3 has 15 residues. In DNA, the CDR3 is TGTGCCAGCAGACCGACAGGGGGCAAGAACACTGAAGCTTTCTTT. Amino acid sequence: CASRPTGGKNTEAFF.

The CDR3 DNA reads as TGTGCCAGCAGCCCCGGCCCCACAGGGCTTGAAGCTTTCTTT. It yields the protein CASSPGPTGLEAFF. The chain combines TRBV9 with TRBJ1-1; possibly TRBD1 for D (6 bases). V shed 4 bases and J shed 7 bases, with 17 bases lying between them. Germline V gives CDR1 SGDLS, CDR2 YYNGEE. This CDR3 is 14 amino acids long. The variable domain in full, completed from reference TRBV9 and TRBJ1-1, reads DSGVTQTPKHLITATGQRVTLRCSPRSGDLSVYWYQQSLDQGLQFLIQYYNGEERAKGNILERFSAQQFPDLHSELNLSSLELGDSALYFCASSPGPTGLEAFFGQGTRLTVV.